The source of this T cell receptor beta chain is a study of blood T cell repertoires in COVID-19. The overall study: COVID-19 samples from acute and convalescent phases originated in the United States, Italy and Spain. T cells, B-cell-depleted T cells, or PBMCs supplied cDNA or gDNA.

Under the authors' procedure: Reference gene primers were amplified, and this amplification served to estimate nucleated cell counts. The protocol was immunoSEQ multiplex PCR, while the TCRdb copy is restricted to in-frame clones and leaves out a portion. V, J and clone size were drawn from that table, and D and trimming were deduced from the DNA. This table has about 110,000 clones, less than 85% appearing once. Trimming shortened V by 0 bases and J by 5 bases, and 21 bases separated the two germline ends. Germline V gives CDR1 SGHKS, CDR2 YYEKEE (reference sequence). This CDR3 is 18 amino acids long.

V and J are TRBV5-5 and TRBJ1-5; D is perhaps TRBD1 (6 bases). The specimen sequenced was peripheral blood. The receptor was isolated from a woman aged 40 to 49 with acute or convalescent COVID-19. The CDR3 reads CASSLDLRGILSDQPQHF. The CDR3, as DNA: TGTGCCAGCAGCTTGGATCTTAGGGGGATTCTGTCAGATCAGCCCCAGCATTTT.